This TCR beta chain was obtained from a study of CD8+CD57+ T cells in acquired aplastic anemia. Study background: DNA per sorted CD4+ or CD8+ sample ranged about 0.2 to 30 ug, averaging approximately 3.3 ug. Regarding the study as a whole: Researchers reported that CD8+ Simpson's diversity was not significantly different in patients versus controls.

V shed 6 bases and J 2 bases; nucleotides not matched to a gene: 3. The CDR3 runs 14 residues. From germline, CDR1 is DFQATT and CDR2 SNEGSKA (reference sequence). For this clonotype: The antigen is undetermined.

Template material for TCR beta VDJ and CDR3 profiling consisted of genomic DNA. One entry per CDR3 protein, called by TCRdb with MiXCR from the reads. The sample holds hundreds of thousands of distinct CDR3 sequences, roughly 59% seen once. Patients included in sequencing had previously demonstrated CD8+CD57+ cell expansion by flow cytometry. This sequence joins TRBV20-1 and TRBJ2-7, with 14 positions matching TRBD2. The TCR comes from a human donor with aplastic anemia. Sequenced material: sorted CD4+, CD8+, or CD8+CD57+ T cells (not recorded which) from PBMCs. CDR3 sequence reads: CSARLAGGTYEQYF. DNA for the CDR3: TGCAGTGCCCGACTAGCGGGGGGGACCTACGAGCAGTACTTC.